This TCR beta chain originates from a study of memory CD4+ T cells and cytomegalovirus serostatus. Authors' data handling: After removing out-of-frame reads, 2.3 million or so distinct TCRbeta sequences remained. Some clones are missing from TCRdb's copy, which holds only in-frame ones; the method was immunoSEQ multiplex PCR. The V and J calls and clone size come from that table; D and trimming were worked out from the DNA. The table records around 84,000 clones, more than 70% of them present only once. The sort gate was single viable CD3+CD4+CD8-CD45RO+ cells for memory CD4+ T cells. Positive selection with CD4 microbeads enriched total CD4+ T cells. General observations from the study: Each of approximately 73 CMV-associated TCRbeta sequences occurred in one to five individuals.

Trimming cost V 2 bases and J 4 bases; bases outside gene matches: 11. In germline, CDR1 is SGHRS, CDR2 YFSETQ. The CDR3 sequence is 17 residues long. As regards this clone: Its antigen remains unknown.

V gene TRBV5-1 combines with J gene TRBJ2-3, with 9 bases fitting TRBD2. Material for sequencing was memory CD4+ T cells from blood. This TCR derives from an adult in good health and CMV-seronegative. Here the CDR3 reads CASSFKASGTLADTQYF. The CDR3 DNA is TGCGCCAGCAGCTTCAAAGCTAGCGGGACTTTAGCAGATACGCAGTATTTT.